Listed below are T cell receptor beta chains from one sample, sequenced in a study of cytomegalovirus exposure and HLA in healthy donors. Using immunoSEQ multiplex PCR, the repertoire was profiled, and TCRdb retains in-frame clones only, with some absent. The sample carries roughly 180,000 clones, approximately 84% recorded once. The specimen was PBMCs. These TCRs come from a man aged 18 to 29 in good health and CMV-seronegative. The conserved cysteine and the conserved F or W are not part of the CDR3 here.

CDR3aa	v_gene
ATALADSNQPQH	TRBV18
ASSYGHFSYEQY	TRBV6-6
ASNIDTGELF	TRBV2
ASSPFGGEQY	TRBV18
ASRLAPRGAVYTQY	TRBV12-2
ASSHTHEQY	TRBV5-1
ASSVGVGGTEAF	TRBV7-8
ASSYGTYQETQY	TRBV11-3
ASSIEGDNQPQH	TRBV19
ASSGTGWDTEAF	TRBV9
ASSSGTGKTYEQY	TRBV5-1
ATSRDLKSRGAKGYT	TRBV15
ASSLDRGFTGELF	TRBV5-6
ASSQRPGQGVKQY	TRBV4-3
ASSPGLAGIDRALDTQY	TRBV18
ASSPSDRRQYGYT	TRBV18
ASSSVSSTDTQY	TRBV5-1
ASSQVGSYEQY	TRBV13
ASSSQANQPQH	TRBV19
ASSDGREDTQY	TRBV2
ASSQIQGGTGELF	TRBV4-1
ASSPQGTGVLNTEAF	TRBV7-9
ASSLGLAGTVYEQY	TRBV4-3
ASHLGPGQGINEQF	TRBV5-5
ASSRRTGGKDEQY	TRBV18
ASSFSRQSEAF	TRBV7-3
AGWDRGGYGYT	TRBV10-2
ASNYQADTEAS	TRBV6-6